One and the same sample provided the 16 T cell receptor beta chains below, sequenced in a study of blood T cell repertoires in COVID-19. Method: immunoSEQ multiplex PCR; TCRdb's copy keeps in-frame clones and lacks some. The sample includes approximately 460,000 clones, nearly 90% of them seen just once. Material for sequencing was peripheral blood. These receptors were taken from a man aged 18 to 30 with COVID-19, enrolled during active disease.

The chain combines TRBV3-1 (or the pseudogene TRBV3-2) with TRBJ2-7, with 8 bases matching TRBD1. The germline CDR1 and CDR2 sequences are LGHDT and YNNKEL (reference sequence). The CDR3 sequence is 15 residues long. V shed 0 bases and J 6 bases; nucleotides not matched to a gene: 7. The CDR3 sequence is CASSQDLATGAEQYF. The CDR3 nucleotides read TGTGCCAGCAGCCAAGATCTCGCGACAGGGGCCGAGCAGTACTTC.

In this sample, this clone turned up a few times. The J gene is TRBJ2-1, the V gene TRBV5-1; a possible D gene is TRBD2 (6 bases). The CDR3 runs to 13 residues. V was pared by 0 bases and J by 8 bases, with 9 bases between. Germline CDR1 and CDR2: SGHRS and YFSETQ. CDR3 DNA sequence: TGCGCCAGCAGCTTGGGGGGCGGGGATGAGCAGTTCTTC. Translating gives CASSLGGGDEQFF.

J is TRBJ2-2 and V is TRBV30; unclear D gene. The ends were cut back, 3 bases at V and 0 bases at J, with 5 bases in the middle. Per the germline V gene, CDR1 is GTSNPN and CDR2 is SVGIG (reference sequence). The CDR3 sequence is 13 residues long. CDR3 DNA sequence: TGTGCCTGGAGGCGGACGAACACCGGGGAGCTGTTTTTT. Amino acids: CAWRRTNTGELFF.

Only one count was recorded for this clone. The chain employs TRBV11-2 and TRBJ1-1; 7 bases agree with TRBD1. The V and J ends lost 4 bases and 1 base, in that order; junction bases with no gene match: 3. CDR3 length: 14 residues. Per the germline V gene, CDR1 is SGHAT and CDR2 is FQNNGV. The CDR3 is CASSWGQSNTEAFF. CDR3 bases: TGTGCCAGCAGCTGGGGACAGTCGAACACTGAAGCTTTCTTT.

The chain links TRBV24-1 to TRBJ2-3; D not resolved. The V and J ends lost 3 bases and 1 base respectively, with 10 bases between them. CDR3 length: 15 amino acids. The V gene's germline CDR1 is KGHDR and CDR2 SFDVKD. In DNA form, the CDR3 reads TGTGCCACCAGTGATCCCAGGATACGCACAGATACGCAGTATTTT. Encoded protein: CATSDPRIRTDTQYF.

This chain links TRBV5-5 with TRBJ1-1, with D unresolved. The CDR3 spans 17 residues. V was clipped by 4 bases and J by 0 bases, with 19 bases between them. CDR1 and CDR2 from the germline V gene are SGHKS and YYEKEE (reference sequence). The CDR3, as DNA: TGTGCCAGCAGCCTGGACCTAGTAAGGCTTTTGAACACTGAAGCTTTCTTT. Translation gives CASSLDLVRLLNTEAFF. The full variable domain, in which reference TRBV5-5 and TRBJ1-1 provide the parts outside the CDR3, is DAGVTQSPTHLIKTRGQQVTLRCSPISGHKSVSWYQQVLGQGPQFIFQYYEKEERGRGNFPDRFSARQFPNYSSELNVNALLLGDSALYLCASSLDLVRLLNTEAFFGQGTRLTVV.

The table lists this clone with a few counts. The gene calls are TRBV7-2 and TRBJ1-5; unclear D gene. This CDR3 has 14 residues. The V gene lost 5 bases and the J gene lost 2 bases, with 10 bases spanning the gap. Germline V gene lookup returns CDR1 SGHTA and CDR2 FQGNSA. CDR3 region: CASSPRRGNQPQHF. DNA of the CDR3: TGTGCCAGCAGCCCTCGGCGGGGCAATCAGCCCCAGCATTTT.

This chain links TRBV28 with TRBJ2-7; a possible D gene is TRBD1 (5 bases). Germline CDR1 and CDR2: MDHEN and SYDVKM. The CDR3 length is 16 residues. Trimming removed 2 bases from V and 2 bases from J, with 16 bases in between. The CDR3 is CASSLLLQDPTYEQYF. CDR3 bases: TGTGCCAGCAGTTTACTTTTACAGGACCCCACCTACGAGCAGTACTTC.

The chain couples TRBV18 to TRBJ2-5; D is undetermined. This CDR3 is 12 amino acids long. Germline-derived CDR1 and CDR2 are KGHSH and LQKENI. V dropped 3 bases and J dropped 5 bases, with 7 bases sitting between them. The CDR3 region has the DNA TGTGCCAGCTCACCGTCCCTGGAGACCCAGTACTTC. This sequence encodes CASSPSLETQYF.

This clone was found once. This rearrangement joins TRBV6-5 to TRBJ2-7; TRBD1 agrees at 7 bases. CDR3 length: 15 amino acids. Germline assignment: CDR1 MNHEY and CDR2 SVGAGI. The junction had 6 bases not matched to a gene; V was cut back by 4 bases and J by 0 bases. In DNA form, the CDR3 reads TGTGCCAGCAGTTCCGGGACAGTCTCCTCCTACGAGCAGTACTTC. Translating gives CASSSGTVSSYEQYF.

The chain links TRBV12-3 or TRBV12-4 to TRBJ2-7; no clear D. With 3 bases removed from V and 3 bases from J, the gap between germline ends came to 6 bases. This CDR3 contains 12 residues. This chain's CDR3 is CASSFVVYEQYF. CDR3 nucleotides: TGTGCCAGCAGTTTTGTAGTCTACGAGCAGTACTTC.

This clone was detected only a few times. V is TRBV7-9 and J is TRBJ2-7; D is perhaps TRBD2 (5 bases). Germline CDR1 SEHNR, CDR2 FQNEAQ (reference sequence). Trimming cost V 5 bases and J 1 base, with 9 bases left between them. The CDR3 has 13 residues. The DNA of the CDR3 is TGTGCCAGCAGCGCCGGACTGTCCTACGAGCAGTACTTC. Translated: CASSAGLSYEQYF.

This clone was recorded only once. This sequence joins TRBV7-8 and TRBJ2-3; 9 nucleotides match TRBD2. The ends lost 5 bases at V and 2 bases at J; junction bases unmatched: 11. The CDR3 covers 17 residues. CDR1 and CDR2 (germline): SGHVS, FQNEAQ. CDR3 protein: CASSPRVSGGFTDTQYF. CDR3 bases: TGTGCCAGCAGCCCCCGTGTTAGCGGGGGCTTCACAGATACGCAGTATTTT. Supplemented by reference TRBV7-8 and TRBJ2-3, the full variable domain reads GAGVSQSPRYKVAKRGQDVALRCDPISGHVSLFWYQQALGQGPEFLTYFQNEAQLDKSGLPSDRFFAERPEGSVSTLKIQRTQQEDSAVYLCASSPRVSGGFTDTQYFGPGTRLTVL.

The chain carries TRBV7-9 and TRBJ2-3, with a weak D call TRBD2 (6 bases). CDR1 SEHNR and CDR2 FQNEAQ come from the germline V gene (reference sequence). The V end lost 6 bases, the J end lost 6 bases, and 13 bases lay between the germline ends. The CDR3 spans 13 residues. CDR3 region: CASRTGTFDTQYF. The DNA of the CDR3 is TGTGCCAGCAGAACCGGGACTTTTGATACGCAGTATTTT.

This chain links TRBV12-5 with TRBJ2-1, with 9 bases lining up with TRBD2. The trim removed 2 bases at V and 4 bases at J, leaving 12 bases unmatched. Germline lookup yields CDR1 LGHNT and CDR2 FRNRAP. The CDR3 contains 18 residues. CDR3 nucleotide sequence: TGTGCTAGTGGTTTGTCCCTAGTACTAGCGGGTACTTACAATGAGCAGTTCTTC. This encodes CASGLSLVLAGTYNEQFF.

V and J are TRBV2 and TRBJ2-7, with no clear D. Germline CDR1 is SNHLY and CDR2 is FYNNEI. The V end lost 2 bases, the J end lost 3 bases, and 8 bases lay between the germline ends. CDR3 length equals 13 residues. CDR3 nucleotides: TGTGCCAGCAGTGAATTGGCTAGCTACGAGCAGTACTTC. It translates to CASSELASYEQYF.